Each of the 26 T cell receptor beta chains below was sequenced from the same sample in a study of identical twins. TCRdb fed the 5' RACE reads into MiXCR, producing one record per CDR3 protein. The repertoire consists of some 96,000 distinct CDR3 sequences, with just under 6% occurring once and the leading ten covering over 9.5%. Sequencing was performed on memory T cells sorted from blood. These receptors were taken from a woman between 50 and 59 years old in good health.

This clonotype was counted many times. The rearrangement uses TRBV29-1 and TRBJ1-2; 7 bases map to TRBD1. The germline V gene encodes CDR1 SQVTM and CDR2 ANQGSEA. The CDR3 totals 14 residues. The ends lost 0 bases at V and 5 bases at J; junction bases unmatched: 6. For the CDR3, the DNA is TGCAGCGTTGAAGATCGAGGCAGGGGGTATGGCTACACCTTC. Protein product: CSVEDRGRGYGYTF.

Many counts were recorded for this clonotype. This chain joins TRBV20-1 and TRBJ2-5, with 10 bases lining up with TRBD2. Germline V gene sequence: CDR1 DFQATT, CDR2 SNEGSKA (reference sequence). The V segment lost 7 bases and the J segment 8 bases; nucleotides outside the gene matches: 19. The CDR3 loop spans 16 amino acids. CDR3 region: CSGFSASGSSKRTQYF. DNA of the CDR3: TGCAGTGGGTTCTCCGCTAGCGGGAGCTCAAAGAGAACCCAGTACTTC.

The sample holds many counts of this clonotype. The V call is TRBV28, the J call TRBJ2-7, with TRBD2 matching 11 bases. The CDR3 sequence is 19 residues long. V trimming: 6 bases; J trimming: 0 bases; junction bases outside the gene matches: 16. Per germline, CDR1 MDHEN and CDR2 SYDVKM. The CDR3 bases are TGTGCCAGCAGAGGTTTGGTGAGGACTAGCGGGTTGAGCTCCTACGAGCAGTACGTC. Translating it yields CASRGLVRTSGLSSYEQYV.

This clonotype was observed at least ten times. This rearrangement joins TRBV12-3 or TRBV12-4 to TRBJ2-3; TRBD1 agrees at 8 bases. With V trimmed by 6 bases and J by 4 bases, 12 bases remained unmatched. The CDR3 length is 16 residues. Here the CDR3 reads CASRAGGRQKPDTQYF. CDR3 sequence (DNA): TGTGCCAGCAGAGCAGGGGGCCGGCAGAAGCCAGATACGCAGTATTTT.

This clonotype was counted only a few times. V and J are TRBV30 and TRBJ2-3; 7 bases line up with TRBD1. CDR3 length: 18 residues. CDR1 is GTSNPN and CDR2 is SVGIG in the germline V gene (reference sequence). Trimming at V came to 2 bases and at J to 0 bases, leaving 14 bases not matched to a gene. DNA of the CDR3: TGTGCCTGGAGTTACACGGGACAGACAGGAAAAAGCACAGATACGCAGTATTTT. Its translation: CAWSYTGQTGKSTDTQYF.

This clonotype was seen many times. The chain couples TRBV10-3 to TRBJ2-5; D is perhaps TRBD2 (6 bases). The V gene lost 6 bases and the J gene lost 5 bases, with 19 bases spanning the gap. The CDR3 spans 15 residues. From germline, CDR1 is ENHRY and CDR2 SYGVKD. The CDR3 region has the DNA TGTGCCATCAGCGGCCTCGGACTACTGGGGGAGACCCAGTACTTC. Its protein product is CAISGLGLLGETQYF.

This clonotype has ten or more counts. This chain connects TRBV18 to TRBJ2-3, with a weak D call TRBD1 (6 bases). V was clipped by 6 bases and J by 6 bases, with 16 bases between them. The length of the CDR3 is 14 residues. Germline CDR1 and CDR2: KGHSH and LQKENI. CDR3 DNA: TGTGCCAGCTCCGGACAGTCTAGCAGCGATACGCAGTATTTT. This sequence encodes CASSGQSSSDTQYF.

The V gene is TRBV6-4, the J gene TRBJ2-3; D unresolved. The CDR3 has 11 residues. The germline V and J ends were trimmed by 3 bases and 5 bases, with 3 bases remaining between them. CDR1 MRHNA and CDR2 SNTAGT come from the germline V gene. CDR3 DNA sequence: TGTGCCAGCAGTGATCGAGATACGCAGTATTTT. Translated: CASSDRDTQYF.

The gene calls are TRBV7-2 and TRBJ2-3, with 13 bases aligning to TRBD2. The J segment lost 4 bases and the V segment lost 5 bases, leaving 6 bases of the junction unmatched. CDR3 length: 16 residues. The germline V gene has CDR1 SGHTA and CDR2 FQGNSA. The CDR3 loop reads CASSVTSGGGADTQYF. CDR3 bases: TGTGCCAGCAGCGTTACTAGCGGGGGGGGGGCAGATACGCAGTATTTT.

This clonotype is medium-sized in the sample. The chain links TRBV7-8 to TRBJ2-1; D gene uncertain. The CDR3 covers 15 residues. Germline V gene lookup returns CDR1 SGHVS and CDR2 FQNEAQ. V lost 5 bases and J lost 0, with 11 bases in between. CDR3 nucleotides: TGTGCCAGCAGCCCCGGACGAAGCTCCTACAATGAGCAGTTCTTC. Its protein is CASSPGRSSYNEQFF.

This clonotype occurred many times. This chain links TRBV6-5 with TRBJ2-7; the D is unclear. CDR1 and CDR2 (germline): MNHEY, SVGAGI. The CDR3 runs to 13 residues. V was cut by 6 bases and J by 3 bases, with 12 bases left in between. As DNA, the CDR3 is TGTGCCAGCAGCCGCGGTTGGGTCTACGAGCAGTACTTC. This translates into CASSRGWVYEQYF.

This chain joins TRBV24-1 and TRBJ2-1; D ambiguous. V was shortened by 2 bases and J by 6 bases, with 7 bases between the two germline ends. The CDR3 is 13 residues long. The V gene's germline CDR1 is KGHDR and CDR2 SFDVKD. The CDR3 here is CATSDWPANEQFF. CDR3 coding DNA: TGTGCCACCAGTGATTGGCCCGCCAATGAGCAGTTCTTC.

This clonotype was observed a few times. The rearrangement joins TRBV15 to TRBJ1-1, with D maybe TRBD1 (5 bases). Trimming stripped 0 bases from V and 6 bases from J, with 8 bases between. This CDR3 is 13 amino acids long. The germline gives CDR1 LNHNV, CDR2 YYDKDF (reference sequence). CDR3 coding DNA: TGTGCCACCAGCAGAGATCCGGGGGCTGAAGCTTTCTTT. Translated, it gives CATSRDPGAEAFF.

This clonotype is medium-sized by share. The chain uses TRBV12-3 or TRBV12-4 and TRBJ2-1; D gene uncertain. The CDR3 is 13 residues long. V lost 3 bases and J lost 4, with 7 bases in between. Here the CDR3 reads CASSFGVYNEQFF. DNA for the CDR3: TGTGCCAGCAGTTTTGGGGTTTACAATGAGCAGTTCTTC.

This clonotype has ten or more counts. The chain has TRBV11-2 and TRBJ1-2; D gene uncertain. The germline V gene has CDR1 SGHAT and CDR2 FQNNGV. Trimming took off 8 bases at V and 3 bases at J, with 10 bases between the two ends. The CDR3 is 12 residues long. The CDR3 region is CASEDIYYGYTF. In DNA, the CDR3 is TGTGCCAGCGAAGATATCTACTATGGCTACACCTTC.

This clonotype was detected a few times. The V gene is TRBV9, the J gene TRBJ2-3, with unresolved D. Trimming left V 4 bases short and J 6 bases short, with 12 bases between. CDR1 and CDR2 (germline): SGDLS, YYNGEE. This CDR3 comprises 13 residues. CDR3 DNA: TGTGCCAGCAGCCCAAGCCCTGTGGATACGCAGTATTTT. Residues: CASSPSPVDTQYF.

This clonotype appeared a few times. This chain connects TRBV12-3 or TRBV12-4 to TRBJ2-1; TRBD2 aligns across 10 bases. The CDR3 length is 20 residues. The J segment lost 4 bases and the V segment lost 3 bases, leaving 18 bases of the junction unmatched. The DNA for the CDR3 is TGTGCCAGCAGTTTTGCGGGGGGTCTAGCGGGAGTAAGGGCTTACAATGAGCAGTTCTTC. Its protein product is CASSFAGGLAGVRAYNEQFF.

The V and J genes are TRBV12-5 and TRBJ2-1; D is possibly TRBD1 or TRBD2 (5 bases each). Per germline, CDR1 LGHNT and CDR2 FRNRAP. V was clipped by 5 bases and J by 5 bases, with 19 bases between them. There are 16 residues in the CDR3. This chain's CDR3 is CASGTTGTPVHNEQFF. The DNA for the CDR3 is TGTGCTAGTGGTACGACCGGGACCCCGGTCCACAATGAGCAGTTCTTC.

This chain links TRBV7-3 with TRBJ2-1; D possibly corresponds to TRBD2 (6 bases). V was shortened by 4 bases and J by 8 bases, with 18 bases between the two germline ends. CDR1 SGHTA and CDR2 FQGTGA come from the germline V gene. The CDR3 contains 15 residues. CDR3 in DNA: TGTGCCAGCAGCTCCTTAGCGGCCCGGGGAGATGAGCAGTTCTTC. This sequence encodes CASSSLAARGDEQFF.

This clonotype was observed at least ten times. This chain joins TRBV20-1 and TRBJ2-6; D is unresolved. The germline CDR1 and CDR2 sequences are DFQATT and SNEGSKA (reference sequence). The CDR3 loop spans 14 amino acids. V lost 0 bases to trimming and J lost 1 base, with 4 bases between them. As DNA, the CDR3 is TGCAGTGCTAGAGATCGTTCTGGGGCCAACGTCCTGACTTTC. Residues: CSARDRSGANVLTF.

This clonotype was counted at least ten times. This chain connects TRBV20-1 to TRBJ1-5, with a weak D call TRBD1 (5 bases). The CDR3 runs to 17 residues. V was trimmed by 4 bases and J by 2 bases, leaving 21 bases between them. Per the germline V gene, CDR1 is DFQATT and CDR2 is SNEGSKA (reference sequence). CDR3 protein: CSANHGGGRGGNQPQHF. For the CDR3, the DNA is TGCAGTGCTAATCATGGGGGGGGAAGGGGTGGCAATCAGCCCCAGCATTTT.

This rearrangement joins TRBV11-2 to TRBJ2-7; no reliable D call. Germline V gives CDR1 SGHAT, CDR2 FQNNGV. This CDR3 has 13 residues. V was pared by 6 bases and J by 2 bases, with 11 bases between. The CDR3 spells CASRRLGAYEQYV. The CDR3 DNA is TGTGCCAGCAGACGACTTGGCGCCTACGAGCAGTACGTC.

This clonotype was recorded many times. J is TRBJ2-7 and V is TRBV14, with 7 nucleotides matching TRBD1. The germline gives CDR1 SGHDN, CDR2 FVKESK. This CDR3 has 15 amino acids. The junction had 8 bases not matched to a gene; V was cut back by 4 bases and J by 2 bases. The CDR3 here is CASSLIGTAAYEQYF. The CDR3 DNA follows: TGTGCCAGCAGCCTAATCGGGACAGCTGCCTACGAGCAGTACTTC.

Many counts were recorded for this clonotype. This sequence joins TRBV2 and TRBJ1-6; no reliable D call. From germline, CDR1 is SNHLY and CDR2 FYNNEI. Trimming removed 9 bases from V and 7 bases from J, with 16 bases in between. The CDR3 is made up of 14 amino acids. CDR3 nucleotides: TGTGCCAGTAATCCCTCGGGGTCGAATTCACCCCTCCACTTT. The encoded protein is CASNPSGSNSPLHF.

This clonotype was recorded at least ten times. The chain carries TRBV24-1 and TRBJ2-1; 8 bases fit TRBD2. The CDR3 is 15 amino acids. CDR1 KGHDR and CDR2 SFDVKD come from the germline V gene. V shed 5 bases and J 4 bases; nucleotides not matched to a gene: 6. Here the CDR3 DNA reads TGTGCCACCAGTGGGGGGACTAGGATGTACAATGAGCAGTTCTTC. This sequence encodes CATSGGTRMYNEQFF.

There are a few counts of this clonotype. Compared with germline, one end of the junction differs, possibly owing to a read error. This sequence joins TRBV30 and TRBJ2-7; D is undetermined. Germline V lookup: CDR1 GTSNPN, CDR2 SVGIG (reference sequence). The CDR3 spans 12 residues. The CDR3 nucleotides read TGTGCCCGGAGTACGAGCTCCTACGAGCAGTACTTC. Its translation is CARSTSSYEQYF.